These 32 T cell receptor beta chains were sequenced from one sample in a study of shared clonotypes between healthy human individuals. Cells designated naive CD8 were CD45RO-negative and were positively selected for CCR7, with terminally differentiated effector memory CD45RA+ cells excluded. The data were produced by immunoSEQ multiplex PCR, yet TCRdb's version contains in-frame clones alone and is incomplete. The table includes about 2.1 million clones, approximately 92% detected once. Sequences were obtained from naive CD8+ T cells from PBMCs. Receptors originate from a man younger than 30 in good health. Some clones in this sample may be carry-over from other donors' samples.

This chain joins TRBV7-9 and TRBJ2-1; 7 bases are a match to TRBD1. V was pared by 3 bases and J by 9 bases, with 11 bases of the junction left unmatched. There are 15 residues in the CDR3. In germline, CDR1 is SEHNR, CDR2 FQNEAQ (reference sequence). DNA of the CDR3: TGTGCCAGCAGCTTGGCCGGGACAGTCATCGGTGAGCAGTTCTTC. Translating gives CASSLAGTVIGEQFF.

CDR3 DNA: TGTGCCAGCAGGACGGTCCCCTCCTTGGCGGGGATAAATGAGCAGTTCTTC. Protein sequence: CASRTVPSLAGINEQFF. The chain couples TRBV7-2 to TRBJ2-1, with D tentatively TRBD2 (6 bases). Germline V gene data show CDR1 as SGHTA and CDR2 as FQGNSA. The CDR3 spans 17 residues. Trimming left V 6 bases short and J 7 bases short, with 25 bases between. Variable domain in full (rest from reference TRBV7-2 and TRBJ2-1): GAGVSQSPSNKVTEKGKDVELRCDPISGHTALYWYRQSLGQGLEFLIYFQGNSAPDKSGLPSDRFSAERTGGSVSTLTIQRTQQEDSAVYLCASRTVPSLAGINEQFFGPGTRLTVL.

The chain carries TRBV7-8 and TRBJ2-1, with 13 bases matching TRBD2. CDR1 and CDR2 (germline): SGHVS, FQNEAQ. After removal of 5 bases from V and 7 bases from J, the junction contained 5 bases not matched to a gene. This CDR3 comprises 15 residues. The CDR3 sequence is CASSIGLAGDNEQFF. CDR3 in DNA: TGTGCCAGCAGCATCGGACTAGCGGGAGATAATGAGCAGTTCTTC.

This chain links TRBV7-2 with TRBJ2-7; D gene uncertain. V lost 5 bases and J 1 base, leaving 12 bases between the germline ends. This CDR3 comprises 14 residues. Germline V gives CDR1 SGHTA, CDR2 FQGNSA. The CDR3 DNA is TGTGCCAGCAGCCCTGAGCCGGGTTCCTACGAGCAGTACTTC. Translation: CASSPEPGSYEQYF.

This rearrangement joins TRBV7-8 to TRBJ2-7; TRBD2 might be the D (5 bases). V shed 0 bases and J shed 6 bases, with 15 bases lying between them. The V gene's germline CDR1 is SGHVS and CDR2 FQNEAQ. This CDR3 is built from 15 residues. This CDR3 is CASSLAPSILSEQYF. The CDR3 coding sequence is TGTGCCAGCAGCTTAGCGCCTAGCATTCTGAGCGAGCAGTACTTC.

The chain employs TRBV7-9 and TRBJ2-1; a possible D gene is TRBD2 (6 bases). V lost 3 bases and J 2 bases, leaving 11 bases between the germline ends. The CDR3 spans 15 residues. Germline V CDR1 and CDR2: SEHNR, FQNEAQ (reference sequence). Here the CDR3 DNA reads TGTGCCAGCAGCTTTCGGCGGGAACCCTACAATGAGCAGTTCTTC. Encoded protein: CASSFRREPYNEQFF.

The chain links TRBV9 to TRBJ2-1, with D uncertain. The germline gives CDR1 SGDLS, CDR2 YYNGEE. The CDR3 covers 12 residues. V was shortened by 2 bases and J by 10 bases, with 10 bases between the two germline ends. CDR3 nucleotide sequence: TGTGCCAGCAGCGTTTGGGAAGGAGAGCAGTTCTTC. It yields the protein CASSVWEGEQFF.

This chain links TRBV5-5 with TRBJ2-7; 9 nucleotides align to TRBD2. CDR3 size: 17 residues. CDR1 is SGHKS and CDR2 is YYEKEE in the germline V gene (reference sequence). The V segment lost 1 base and the J segment 4 bases; nucleotides outside the gene matches: 12. CDR3 nucleotide sequence: TGTGCCAGCAGCTTGACACCCGGGACTAGCCGGGGGTACGAGCAGTACTTC. Translation: CASSLTPGTSRGYEQYF. Combining the CDR3 with reference TRBV5-5 and TRBJ2-7 gives the whole variable domain DAGVTQSPTHLIKTRGQQVTLRCSPISGHKSVSWYQQVLGQGPQFIFQYYEKEERGRGNFPDRFSARQFPNYSSELNVNALLLGDSALYLCASSLTPGTSRGYEQYFGPGTRLTVT.

V is TRBV28 and J is TRBJ1-1; D unclear. The CDR3 has 16 residues. Trimming took off 6 bases at V and 4 bases at J, with 21 bases between the two ends. Germline V gene data show CDR1 as MDHEN and CDR2 as SYDVKM. DNA for the CDR3: TGTGCCAGCAGCTCGCCCCTCCAGGAAGGTGTCACTGAAGCTTTCTTT. Protein product: CASSSPLQEGVTEAFF.

Points on this clone: In the same sample, other DNA sequences code for this CDR3. The chain uses TRBV13 and TRBJ2-7; 8 bases line up with TRBD1. CDR1 and CDR2 from the germline V gene are PRHDT and FYEKMQ (reference sequence). Unmatched junction bases numbered 4, after V lost 6 bases and J lost 0 bases. This CDR3 contains 14 residues. The CDR3 reads CASSWDRSSYEQYF. The CDR3 DNA follows: TGTGCCAGCAGTTGGGACAGGAGCTCCTACGAGCAGTACTTC.

This chain joins TRBV19 and TRBJ2-7, with 10 bases that match TRBD2. The CDR3 has 17 residues. Trimming cost V 1 base and J 0 bases; bases outside gene matches: 6. Germline assignment: CDR1 LNHDA and CDR2 SQIVND (reference sequence). The CDR3 protein is CASSIGTSGIISYEQYF. DNA of the CDR3: TGTGCCAGTAGTATAGGGACTAGCGGCATTATCTCCTACGAGCAGTACTTC.

The J gene is TRBJ2-1, the V gene TRBV27, with D perhaps TRBD1 or TRBD2 (7 bases each). Deletions cut 3 bases from V and 4 bases from J, with 16 bases between. The CDR3 has 16 residues. Germline loops: CDR1 MNHEY, CDR2 SMNVEV (reference sequence). DNA for the CDR3: TGTGCCAGCAGTTTTTCAGGGGGGGAGGATTACAATGAGCAGTTCTTC. Its protein product is CASSFSGGEDYNEQFF.

Turning to this clone: At the DNA level, this CDR3 is encoded by other sequences in the same sample as well. V is TRBV15 and J is TRBJ2-7, with TRBD1 matching 8 bases. The CDR3 extends over 15 amino acids. Germline CDR1 is LNHNV and CDR2 is YYDKDF (reference sequence). J gave up 0 bases and V 0 bases, and 1 base lay outside the gene matches. In DNA form, the CDR3 reads TGTGCCACCAGCAGAGAGGGGACAGGCTCCTACGAGCAGTACTTC. It codes for CATSREGTGSYEQYF.

The J gene is TRBJ2-2, the V gene TRBV5-6, with D unclear. V was clipped by 1 base and J by 4 bases, with 5 bases between them. The CDR3 runs to 13 residues. Germline V gene lookup returns CDR1 SGHDT and CDR2 YYEEEE. The CDR3: CASSLLVTGELFF. CDR3 bases: TGTGCCAGCAGCTTGCTAGTCACCGGGGAGCTGTTTTTT.

The chain combines TRBV7-6 with TRBJ2-7, with D unresolved. The CDR3 has 16 residues. In germline, CDR1 is SGHVS, CDR2 FNYEAQ. The ends were cut back, 6 bases at V and 0 bases at J, with 18 bases in the middle. CDR3 region: CASSSLPGESSYEQYF. The CDR3 DNA reads TGTGCCAGCAGTTCACTGCCCGGAGAAAGCTCCTACGAGCAGTACTTC.

The rearrangement joins TRBV7-8 to TRBJ2-5, with D perhaps TRBD2 (7 bases). Germline V CDR1 and CDR2: SGHVS, FQNEAQ. The V gene lost 4 bases and the J gene lost 5 bases, with 14 bases spanning the gap. CDR3 length equals 14 residues. The chain's CDR3 is CASSYEGGGETQYF. In DNA form, the CDR3 reads TGTGCCAGCAGCTACGAGGGGGGGGGCGAGACCCAGTACTTC.

V usage is TRBV27 and J usage is TRBJ2-1, with 10 bases aligning to TRBD2. The V and J ends lost 4 bases and 5 bases, in that order; junction bases with no gene match: 11. CDR3 size: 17 residues. Germline loops: CDR1 MNHEY, CDR2 SMNVEV (reference sequence). CDR3 DNA: TGTGCCAGCAGTTATGGGCCGGGACTAGCGTACAACAATGAGCAGTTCTTC. The encoded protein is CASSYGPGLAYNNEQFF.

The rearrangement joins TRBV7-9 to TRBJ2-7; 10 nucleotides line up with TRBD2. The length of the CDR3 is 17 residues. Trimming cost V 4 bases and J 3 bases; bases outside gene matches: 12. Germline V gene lookup returns CDR1 SEHNR and CDR2 FQNEAQ (reference sequence). This CDR3 is CASSSAQQLAGDYEQYF. CDR3 nucleotides: TGTGCCAGCAGCTCGGCACAGCAGCTAGCGGGAGACTACGAGCAGTACTTC.

This clone has a handful of counts. CDR3 DNA: TGTGCCAGTCTAGGGCCCCATGGCTACACCTTC. Translating it yields CASLGPHGYTF. The chain links TRBV19 to TRBJ1-2; D uncertain. CDR3 length: 11 amino acids. With 8 bases removed from V and 6 bases from J, the gap between germline ends came to 10 bases. Germline V gene lookup returns CDR1 LNHDA and CDR2 SQIVND (reference sequence).

The rearrangement joins TRBV9 to TRBJ2-7; tentative D call: TRBD1 (5 bases). Germline V gives CDR1 SGDLS, CDR2 YYNGEE. V shed 0 bases and J shed 2 bases, with 15 bases lying between them. The CDR3 sequence is 16 residues long. The CDR3 bases are TGTGCCAGCAGCGTAGACCCTTCCCGACAGCCCTACGAGCAGTACTTC. Encoded protein: CASSVDPSRQPYEQYF. Complete variable domain (other parts from reference TRBV9 and TRBJ2-7): DSGVTQTPKHLITATGQRVTLRCSPRSGDLSVYWYQQSLDQGLQFLIQYYNGEERAKGNILERFSAQQFPDLHSELNLSSLELGDSALYFCASSVDPSRQPYEQYFGPGTRLTVT.

The chain couples TRBV7-8 to TRBJ1-1; TRBD1 matches 9 bases. Germline CDR1 is SGHVS and CDR2 is FQNEAQ. The V gene end was trimmed by 5 bases and the J gene end by 4 bases; junction bases not matched to a gene: 8. This CDR3 has 15 residues. CDR3 bases: TGTGCCAGCAGCGTAACAGGGGGCACGGGCACTGAAGCTTTCTTT. Protein: CASSVTGGTGTEAFF.

This rearrangement joins TRBV4-1 to TRBJ2-3, with D tentatively TRBD1 or TRBD2 (6 bases each). The CDR3 length is 15 residues. Germline V gene lookup returns CDR1 MGHRA and CDR2 YSYEKL. V dropped 4 bases and J dropped 2 bases, with 13 bases sitting between them. CDR3 sequence reads: CASSRVGGYTDTQYF. Here the CDR3 DNA reads TGCGCCAGCAGCCGCGTGGGGGGCTACACAGATACGCAGTATTTT.

The chain has TRBV13 and TRBJ1-1; D uncertain. In germline, CDR1 is PRHDT, CDR2 FYEKMQ (reference sequence). Trimming took off 5 bases at V and 1 base at J, with 17 bases between the two ends. CDR3 length: 16 amino acids. The CDR3 DNA reads TGTGCCAGCAGCCTCCGAGCACTCACAGAGAACACTGAAGCTTTCTTT. This gives the protein CASSLRALTENTEAFF.

CDR3 loop: CASSLGLAGASKYYNEQFF. The CDR3 bases are TGTGCCAGCAGCTTAGGGCTAGCGGGAGCCTCGAAATACTACAATGAGCAGTTCTTC. The gene calls are TRBV7-9 and TRBJ2-1; the match to TRBD2 covers 10 bases. The CDR3 is made up of 19 amino acids. Germline CDR1 is SEHNR and CDR2 is FQNEAQ (reference sequence). J was trimmed by 3 bases and V by 1 base; bases with no gene match: 12. Complete variable domain (other parts from reference TRBV7-9 and TRBJ2-1): DTGVSQNPRHKITKRGQNVTFRCDPISEHNRLYWYRQTLGQGPEFLTYFQNEAQLEKSRLLSDRFSAERPKGSFSTLEIQRTEQGDSAMYLCASSLGLAGASKYYNEQFFGPGTRLTVL.

This clone occurred once. Other DNA variants within this sample encode the same CDR3. CDR3 nucleotide sequence: TGTGCCAGCAGCGGGCAGGGGTACGAGCAGTACTTC. Protein: CASSGQGYEQYF. The rearrangement uses TRBV9 and TRBJ2-7, with D maybe TRBD1 (6 bases). The CDR3 totals 12 residues. V lost 3 bases, J lost 4 bases, and 8 bases lay in between. Germline V gene sequence: CDR1 SGDLS, CDR2 YYNGEE.

The rearrangement joins TRBV10-3 to TRBJ1-4; D remains ambiguous. Trimming left V 3 bases short and J 7 bases short, with 12 bases between. The CDR3 is 14 amino acids. Germline V gene lookup returns CDR1 ENHRY and CDR2 SYGVKD. The CDR3 loop is CAISDLQGPEKLFF. In DNA form, the CDR3 reads TGTGCCATCAGTGATCTCCAAGGGCCTGAAAAACTGTTTTTT.

This clone is a singleton in its sample. The chain combines TRBV29-1 with TRBJ2-5; 9 bases map to TRBD2. The tail of the sequence fits TRBJ2-7 better, so the J call may be wrong. Germline CDR1 and CDR2: SQVTM and ANQGSEA. This CDR3 spans 15 amino acids. The CDR3 region is CSVSQVAGVPYEQYF. In nucleotides, the CDR3 is TGCAGCGTTTCCCAAGTAGCGGGAGTCCCCTACGAGCAGTACTTC.

The V and J genes are TRBV4-1 and TRBJ2-5, with 7 nucleotides matching TRBD1. Trimming took 3 bases from V and 5 from J; bases not matched to a gene: 15. This CDR3 spans 17 amino acids. CDR1 MGHRA and CDR2 YSYEKL come from the germline V gene. As DNA, the CDR3 is TGCGCCAGCAGCCAGCTTACTACAGGGGTTAATTGGGAGACCCAGTACTTC. Amino acid sequence: CASSQLTTGVNWETQYF.

The rearrangement links TRBV7-7 to TRBJ2-3; D gene unclear. The V end lost 1 base, the J end lost 2 bases, and 4 bases lay between the germline ends. The CDR3 has 13 residues. CDR1 is SSHAT, CDR2 FNYEAQ, per germline (reference sequence). This chain's CDR3 is CASSLGPTDTQYF. In DNA form, the CDR3 reads TGTGCCAGCAGCTTAGGTCCCACAGATACGCAGTATTTT.

The V call is TRBV10-3, the J call TRBJ2-1, with D possibly being TRBD1 or TRBD2 (5 bases each). Germline V CDR1 and CDR2: ENHRY, SYGVKD. Deletions cut 5 bases from V and 5 bases from J, with 13 bases between. CDR3 length: 14 residues. The CDR3: CAISLGTPNNEQFF. In nucleotides, the CDR3 is TGTGCCATCAGTCTCGGGACGCCAAACAATGAGCAGTTCTTC.

The chain links TRBV7-9 to TRBJ1-1, with TRBD1 identical over 8 bases. The length of the CDR3 is 15 residues. J lost 5 bases, V lost 4 bases, and 9 bases had no gene match. CDR1 and CDR2 (germline): SEHNR, FQNEAQ (reference sequence). The CDR3 loop reads CASSSALRGRTEAFF. CDR3 bases: TGTGCCAGCAGCTCGGCCCTCAGGGGGCGGACTGAAGCTTTCTTT.

In its sample, this clone was seen once. This chain connects TRBV19 to TRBJ2-1; D is possibly TRBD1 (8 bases). The CDR3 is made up of 15 amino acids. The ends were cut back, 2 bases at V and 5 bases at J, with 13 bases in the middle. Germline values: CDR1 LNHDA, CDR2 SQIVND (reference sequence). CDR3 coding DNA: TGTGCCAGTAGTATACTTACAGGGGGGGACAATGAGCAGTTCTTC. Protein sequence: CASSILTGGDNEQFF.